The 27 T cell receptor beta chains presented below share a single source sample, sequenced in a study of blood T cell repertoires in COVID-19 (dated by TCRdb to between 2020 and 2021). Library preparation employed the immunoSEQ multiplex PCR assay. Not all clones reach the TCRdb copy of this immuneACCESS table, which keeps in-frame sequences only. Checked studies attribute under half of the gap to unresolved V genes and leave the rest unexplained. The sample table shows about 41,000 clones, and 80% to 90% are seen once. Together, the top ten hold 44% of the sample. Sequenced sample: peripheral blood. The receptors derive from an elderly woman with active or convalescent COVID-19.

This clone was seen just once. This chain's CDR3 is CASSRPGLAGVEQFF. Written as DNA, the CDR3 is TGTGCCAGCAGTAGACCGGGACTAGCGGGAGTAGAGCAGTTCTTC. The chain uses TRBV7-2 and TRBJ2-1; 14 nucleotides match TRBD2. The junction had 8 bases not matched to a gene; V was cut back by 6 bases and J by 10 bases. The CDR3 is made up of 15 amino acids. In germline, CDR1 is SGHTA, CDR2 FQGNSA.

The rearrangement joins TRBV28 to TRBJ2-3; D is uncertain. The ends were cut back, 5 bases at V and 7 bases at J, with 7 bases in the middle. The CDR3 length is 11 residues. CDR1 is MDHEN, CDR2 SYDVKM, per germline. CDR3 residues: CASSPLNTQYF. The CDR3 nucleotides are TGTGCCAGCAGTCCACTGAATACGCAGTATTTT.

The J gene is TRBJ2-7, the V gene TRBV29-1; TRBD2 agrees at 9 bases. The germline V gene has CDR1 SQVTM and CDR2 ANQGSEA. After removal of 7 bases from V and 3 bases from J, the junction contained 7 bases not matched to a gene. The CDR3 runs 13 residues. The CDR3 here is CSASTSGNYEQYF. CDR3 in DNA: TGCAGCGCTTCGACTAGCGGTAACTACGAGCAGTACTTC.

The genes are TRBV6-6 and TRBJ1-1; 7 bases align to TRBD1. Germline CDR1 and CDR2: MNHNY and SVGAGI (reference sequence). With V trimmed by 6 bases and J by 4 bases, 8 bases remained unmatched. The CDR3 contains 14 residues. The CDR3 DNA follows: TGTGCCAGCAGCTTAGGACAGGAGGGCACTGAAGCTTTCTTT. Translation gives CASSLGQEGTEAFF.

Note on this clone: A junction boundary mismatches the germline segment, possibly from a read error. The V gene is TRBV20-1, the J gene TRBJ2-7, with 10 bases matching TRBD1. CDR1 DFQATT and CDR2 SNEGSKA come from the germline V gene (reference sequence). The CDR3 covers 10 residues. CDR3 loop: CSAKGTGAAF. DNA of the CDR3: TGCAGTGCTAAAGGGACAGGGGCCGCCTTC.

The DNA for the CDR3 is TGTGCCAGCAGCTCAGCGACAGTTAACTATGGCTACACCTTC. It codes for CASSSATVNYGYTF. The rearrangement links TRBV28 to TRBJ1-2; a weak D match, TRBD1 (5 bases). Germline V gene data show CDR1 as MDHEN and CDR2 as SYDVKM. V was pared by 6 bases and J by 1 base, with 12 bases between. The CDR3 has 14 amino acids.

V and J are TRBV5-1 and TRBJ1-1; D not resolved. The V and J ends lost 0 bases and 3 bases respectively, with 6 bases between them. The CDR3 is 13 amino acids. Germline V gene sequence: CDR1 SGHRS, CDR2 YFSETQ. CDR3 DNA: TGCGCCAGCAGCTTGGACGGTGACACTGAAGCTTTCTTT. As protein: CASSLDGDTEAFF. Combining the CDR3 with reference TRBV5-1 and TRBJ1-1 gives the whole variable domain KAGVTQTPRYLIKTRGQQVTLSCSPISGHRSVSWYQQTPGQGLQFLFEYFSETQRNKGNFPGRFSGRQFSNSRSEMNVSTLELGDSALYLCASSLDGDTEAFFGQGTRLTVV.

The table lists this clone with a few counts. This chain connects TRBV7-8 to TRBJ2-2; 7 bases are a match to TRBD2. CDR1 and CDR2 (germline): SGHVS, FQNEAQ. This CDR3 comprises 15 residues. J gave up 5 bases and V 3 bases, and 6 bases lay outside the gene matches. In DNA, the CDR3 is TGTGCCAGCAGCTTTTCGGGAGGAATGACCGGGGAGCTGTTTTTT. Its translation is CASSFSGGMTGELFF.

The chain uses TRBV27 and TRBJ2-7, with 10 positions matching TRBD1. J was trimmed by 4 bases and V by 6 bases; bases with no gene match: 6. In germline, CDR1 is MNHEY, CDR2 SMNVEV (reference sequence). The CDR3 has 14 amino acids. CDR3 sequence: CASRSPGQGYEQYF. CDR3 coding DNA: TGTGCCAGCAGGAGCCCGGGACAGGGGTACGAGCAGTACTTC.

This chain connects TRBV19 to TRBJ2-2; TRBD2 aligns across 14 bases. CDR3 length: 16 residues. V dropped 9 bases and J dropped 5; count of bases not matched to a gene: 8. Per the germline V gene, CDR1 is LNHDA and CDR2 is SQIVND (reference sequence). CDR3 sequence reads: CASRTSGRLNTGELFF. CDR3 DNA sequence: TGTGCCAGCAGGACTAGCGGGAGGTTGAATACCGGGGAGCTGTTTTTT. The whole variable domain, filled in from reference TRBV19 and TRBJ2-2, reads DGGITQSPKYLFRKEGQNVTLSCEQNLNHDAMYWYRQDPGQGLRLIYYSQIVNDFQKGDIAEGYSVSREKKESFPLTVTSAQKNPTAFYLCASRTSGRLNTGELFFGEGSRLTVL.

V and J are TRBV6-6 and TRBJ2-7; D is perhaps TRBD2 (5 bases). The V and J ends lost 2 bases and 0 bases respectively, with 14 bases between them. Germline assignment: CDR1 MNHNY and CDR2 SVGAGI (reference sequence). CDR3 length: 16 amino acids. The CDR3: CASSYGRVRSSYEQYF. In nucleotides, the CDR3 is TGTGCCAGCAGTTACGGGCGGGTGAGGAGCTCCTACGAGCAGTACTTC.

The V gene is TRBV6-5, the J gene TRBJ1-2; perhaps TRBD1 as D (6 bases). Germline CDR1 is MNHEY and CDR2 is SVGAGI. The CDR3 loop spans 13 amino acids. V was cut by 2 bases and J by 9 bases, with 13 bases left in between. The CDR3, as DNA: TGTGCCAGCAGTTACGGGGGGGGGCGGAGCTACACCTTC. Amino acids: CASSYGGGRSYTF.

The CDR3 DNA sequence: TGTGCCAGCAGCTCATCCCCCGCGCTAGCGAACTCCTACGAGCAGTACTTC. The encoded protein is CASSSSPALANSYEQYF. The chain recombines TRBV7-2 with TRBJ2-7; a weak D match, TRBD2 (6 bases). The CDR3 is made up of 17 amino acids. Germline CDR1 SGHTA, CDR2 FQGNSA. Trimming cost V 4 bases and J 0 bases, with 19 bases left between them. Based on the CDR3 plus reference TRBV7-2 and TRBJ2-7, the full variable domain is GAGVSQSPSNKVTEKGKDVELRCDPISGHTALYWYRQSLGQGLEFLIYFQGNSAPDKSGLPSDRFSAERTGGSVSTLTIQRTQQEDSAVYLCASSSSPALANSYEQYFGPGTRLTVT.

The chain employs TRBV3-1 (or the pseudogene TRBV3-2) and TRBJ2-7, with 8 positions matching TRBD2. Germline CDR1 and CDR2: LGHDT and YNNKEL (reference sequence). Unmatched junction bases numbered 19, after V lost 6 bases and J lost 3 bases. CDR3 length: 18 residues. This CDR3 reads CASRGRVGSGTLLYEQYF. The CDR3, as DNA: TGTGCCAGCAGGGGTAGGGTCGGTAGCGGGACTTTGCTCTACGAGCAGTACTTC.

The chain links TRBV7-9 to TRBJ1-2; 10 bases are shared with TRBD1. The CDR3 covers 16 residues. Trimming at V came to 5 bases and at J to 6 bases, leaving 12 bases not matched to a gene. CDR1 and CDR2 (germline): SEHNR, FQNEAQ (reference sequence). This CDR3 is CASSAPGQGSQNGYTF. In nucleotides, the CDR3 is TGTGCCAGCAGCGCCCCGGGACAGGGGAGTCAAAATGGCTACACCTTC.

The CDR3 spells CASSHMQGASYEQYF. Written as DNA, the CDR3 is TGCGCCAGCAGCCATATGCAGGGCGCATCCTACGAGCAGTACTTC. The chain is built from TRBV5-1 and TRBJ2-7, with D possibly TRBD1 on 5 matching bases. The CDR3 has 15 amino acids. Germline V gives CDR1 SGHRS, CDR2 YFSETQ. Trimming left V 4 bases short and J 1 base short, with 15 bases between.

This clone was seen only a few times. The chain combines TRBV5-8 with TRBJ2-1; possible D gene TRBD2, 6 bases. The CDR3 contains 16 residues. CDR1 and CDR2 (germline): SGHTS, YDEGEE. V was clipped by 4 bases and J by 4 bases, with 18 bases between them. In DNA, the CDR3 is TGTGCCAGCAGCCCCCGAATAGGGACTGGTTACAATGAGCAGTTCTTC. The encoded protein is CASSPRIGTGYNEQFF.

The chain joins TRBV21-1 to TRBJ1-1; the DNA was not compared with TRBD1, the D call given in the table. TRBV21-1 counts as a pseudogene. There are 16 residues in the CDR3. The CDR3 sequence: CASSVQGGDTNTEAFF. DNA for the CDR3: TGTGCCAGCAGCGTACAGGGGGGTGACACGAACACTGAAGCTTTCTTT.

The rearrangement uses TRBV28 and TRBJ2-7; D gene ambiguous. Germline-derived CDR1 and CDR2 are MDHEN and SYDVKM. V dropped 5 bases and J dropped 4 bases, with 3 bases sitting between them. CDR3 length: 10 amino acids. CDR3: CASSQYEQYF. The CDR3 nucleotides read TGTGCCAGCAGTCAGTACGAGCAGTACTTC.

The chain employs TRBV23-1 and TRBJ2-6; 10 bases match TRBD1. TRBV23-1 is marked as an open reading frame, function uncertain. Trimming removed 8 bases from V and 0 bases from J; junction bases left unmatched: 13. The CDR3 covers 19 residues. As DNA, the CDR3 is TGCGCCAGCCGATCTCGGGACAGGGGCCATTACTCTGGGGCCAACGTCCTGACTTTC. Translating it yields CASRSRDRGHYSGANVLTF.

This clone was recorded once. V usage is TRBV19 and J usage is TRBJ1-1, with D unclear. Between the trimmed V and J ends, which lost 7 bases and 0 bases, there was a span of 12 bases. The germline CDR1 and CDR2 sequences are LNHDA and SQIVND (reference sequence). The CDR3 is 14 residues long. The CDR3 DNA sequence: TGTGCCAGTACTAGCAGCTACATGAACACTGAAGCTTTCTTT. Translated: CASTSSYMNTEAFF. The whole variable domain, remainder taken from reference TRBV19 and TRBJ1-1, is DGGITQSPKYLFRKEGQNVTLSCEQNLNHDAMYWYRQDPGQGLRLIYYSQIVNDFQKGDIAEGYSVSREKKESFPLTVTSAQKNPTAFYLCASTSSYMNTEAFFGQGTRLTVV.

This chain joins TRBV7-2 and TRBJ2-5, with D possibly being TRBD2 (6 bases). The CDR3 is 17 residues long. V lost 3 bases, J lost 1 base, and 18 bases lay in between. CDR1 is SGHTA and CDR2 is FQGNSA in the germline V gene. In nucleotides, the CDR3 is TGTGCCAGCAGCTTGAGCGTCGCGGGATCCTCCCAAGAGACCCAGTACTTC. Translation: CASSLSVAGSSQETQYF.

The CDR3 here is CASSLNRDGYTF. CDR3 sequence (DNA): TGTGCCAGCAGCTTGAACAGGGATGGCTACACCTTC. The chain couples TRBV5-6 to TRBJ1-2; tentative D call: TRBD1 (6 bases). The CDR3 has 12 amino acids. Germline V gene sequence: CDR1 SGHDT, CDR2 YYEEEE. The V end lost 1 base, the J end lost 6 bases, and 7 bases lay between the germline ends. Full variable domain (rest looked up from reference TRBV5-6 and TRBJ1-2): DAGVTQSPTHLIKTRGQQVTLRCSPKSGHDTVSWYQQALGQGPQFIFQYYEEEERQRGNFPDRFSGHQFPNYSSELNVNALLLGDSALYLCASSLNRDGYTFGSGTRLTVV.

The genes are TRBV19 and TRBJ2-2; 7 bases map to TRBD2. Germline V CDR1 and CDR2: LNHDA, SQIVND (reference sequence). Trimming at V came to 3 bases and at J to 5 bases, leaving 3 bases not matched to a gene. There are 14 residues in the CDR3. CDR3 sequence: CASSMQGGTGELFF. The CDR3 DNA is TGTGCCAGTAGTATGCAGGGAGGGACCGGGGAGCTGTTTTTT.

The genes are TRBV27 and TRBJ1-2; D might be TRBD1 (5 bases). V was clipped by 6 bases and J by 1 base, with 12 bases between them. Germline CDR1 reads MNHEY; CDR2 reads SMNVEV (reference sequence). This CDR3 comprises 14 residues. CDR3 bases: TGTGCCAGCAGCTCTCTGGGGCATAACTATGGCTACACCTTC. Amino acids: CASSSLGHNYGYTF.

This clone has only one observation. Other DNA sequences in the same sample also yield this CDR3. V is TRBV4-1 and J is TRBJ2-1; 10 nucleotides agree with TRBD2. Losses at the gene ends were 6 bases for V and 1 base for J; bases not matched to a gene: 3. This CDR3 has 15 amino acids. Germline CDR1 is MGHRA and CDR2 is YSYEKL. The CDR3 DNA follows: TGCGCCAGCAGTCGACTAGCGGGTTCCTACAATGAGCAGTTCTTC. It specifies CASSRLAGSYNEQFF.

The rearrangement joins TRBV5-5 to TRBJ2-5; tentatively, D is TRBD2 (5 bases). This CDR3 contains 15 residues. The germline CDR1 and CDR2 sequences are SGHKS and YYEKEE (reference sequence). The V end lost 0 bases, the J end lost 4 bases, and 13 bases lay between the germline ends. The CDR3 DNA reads TGTGCCAGCAGCTTGGGTCTTCTCGGGGTAGAGACCCAGTACTTC. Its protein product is CASSLGLLGVETQYF.